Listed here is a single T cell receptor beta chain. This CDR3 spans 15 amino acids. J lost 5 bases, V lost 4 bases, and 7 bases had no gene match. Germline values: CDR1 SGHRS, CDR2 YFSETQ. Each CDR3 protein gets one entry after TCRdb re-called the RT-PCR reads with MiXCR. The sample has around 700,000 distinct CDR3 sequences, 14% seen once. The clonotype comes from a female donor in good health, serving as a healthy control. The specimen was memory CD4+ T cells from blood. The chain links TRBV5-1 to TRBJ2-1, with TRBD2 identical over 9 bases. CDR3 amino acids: CASSPWTSDNNEQFF. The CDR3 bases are TGCGCCAGCAGCCCGTGGACTAGCGACAACAATGAGCAGTTCTTC. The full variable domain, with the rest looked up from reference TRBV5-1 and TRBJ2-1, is KAGVTQTPRYLIKTRGQQVTLSCSPISGHRSVSWYQQTPGQGLQFLFEYFSETQRNKGNFPGRFSGRQFSNSRSEMNVSTLELGDSALYLCASSPWTSDNNEQFFGPGTRLTVL.